Presented here are 28 T cell receptor beta chains from one specimen sequenced in a study of vaccination and CD4 T cells after COVID-19 (dated by TCRdb to between 2021 and 2024). The intended sense of this specimen's treatment or condition label: roughly ten-day PBMC culture with coronavirus spike peptide pools or control peptides (ViraFEST assay). The library was prepared using PCR. Instrument used: Illumina iSeq 100. TCR sequencing of DNA from cultured CD4+ T cells used the Oncomine TCR Beta short-read assay at the Johns Hopkins FTIC core. Using fastp trimming at Q25 and MiXCR clonotype assembly, TCRdb reanalyzed the public sequencing data and kept in-frame beta chains. Rows with a matching CDR3 protein are joined into one entry that keeps the most common DNA and genes. This sample comprises 20,000 to 30,000 distinct CDR3 sequences, 40% to 50% of them detected only once. Of the sample, roughly a tenth falls within the top ten clones.

Their antigen targets remain unknown. The specimen was CD4+ T cells from blood, cultured in vitro. These receptors were collected from a human donor who had recovered from COVID-19.

V usage is TRBV20-1 and J usage is TRBJ1-3; TRBD1 aligns across 8 bases. The junction had 5 bases not matched to a gene; V was cut back by 0 bases and J by 4 bases. The CDR3 is 15 residues long. From germline, CDR1 is DFQATT and CDR2 SNEGSKA (reference sequence). The DNA for the CDR3 is TGCAGTGCTAGAGATTGGACAGGGACGGGAAACACCATATATTTT. Protein product: CSARDWTGTGNTIYF.

In this sample, this clonotype turned up a few times. The V call is TRBV5-1, the J call TRBJ1-5; possible D gene TRBD1, 5 bases. The CDR3 has 15 residues. V was pared by 1 base and J by 3 bases, with 11 bases between. Germline V gene data show CDR1 as SGHRS and CDR2 as YFSETQ. CDR3 amino acids: CASSLSGTVNQPQHF. In DNA, the CDR3 is TGCGCCAGCAGCTTGTCGGGGACGGTCAATCAGCCCCAGCATTTT.

The sample holds one count of this clonotype. The rearrangement uses TRBV6-2 or TRBV6-3 and TRBJ1-1; D may be TRBD1 (5 bases). The CDR3 totals 12 residues. Germline CDR1 reads MNHEY; CDR2 reads SVGEGT. V lost 7 bases and J 8 bases, leaving 14 bases between the germline ends. Written as DNA, the CDR3 is TGTGCCAGCAAAGACCGGGACCCAGAAGCTTTCTTT. It codes for CASKDRDPEAFF.

The CDR3 reads CASSPGQGGTEAFF. CDR3 coding DNA: TGTGCCAGCTCTCCTGGACAGGGAGGGACTGAAGCTTTCTTT. The V gene is TRBV18, the J gene TRBJ1-1; 8 bases map to TRBD1. The V gene end was trimmed by 6 bases and the J gene end by 5 bases; junction bases not matched to a gene: 8. Germline CDR1 and CDR2: KGHSH and LQKENI. The CDR3 consists of 14 residues.

There are a few counts of this clonotype. The V gene is TRBV2, the J gene TRBJ1-2; 7 bases agree with TRBD1. The V gene end was trimmed by 8 bases and the J gene end by 4 bases; junction bases not matched to a gene: 7. This CDR3 has 13 amino acids. Germline CDR1 and CDR2: SNHLY and FYNNEI. In DNA form, the CDR3 reads TGTGCCAGCGGCGACAGGGTAGCCTATGGCTACACCTTC. Amino acid sequence: CASGDRVAYGYTF.

This clonotype was counted only a few times. J is TRBJ1-3 and V is TRBV20-1; D is perhaps TRBD1 (6 bases). Per germline, CDR1 DFQATT and CDR2 SNEGSKA (reference sequence). This CDR3 region has 19 residues. V was trimmed by 7 bases and J by 1 base, leaving 29 bases between them. The CDR3 DNA sequence: TGCAGTGTCACCTTACCAGGACAGTATCAGGGGACGTCTGGAAACACCATATATTTT. Its protein is CSVTLPGQYQGTSGNTIYF.

V and J are TRBV5-1 and TRBJ2-5; 7 bases match TRBD1. CDR3 length equals 14 residues. The germline V gene encodes CDR1 SGHRS and CDR2 YFSETQ. V dropped 0 bases and J dropped 1; count of bases not matched to a gene: 0. The CDR3 protein is CASSLAGGQETQYF. DNA of the CDR3: TGCGCCAGCAGCTTGGCAGGGGGCCAAGAGACCCAGTACTTC.

The genes are TRBV11-3 and TRBJ2-7; TRBD1 matches 7 bases. The CDR3 covers 17 residues. CDR1 SGHNT and CDR2 YENEEA come from the germline V gene. V lost 5 bases to trimming and J lost 5 bases; unmatched junction nucleotides: 18. CDR3 DNA sequence: TGTGCCAGCAGCATAACCTCCCCTACAGACAGGGCCAACGAGCAGTACTTC. It codes for CASSITSPTDRANEQYF.

J is TRBJ2-7 and V is TRBV9, with 8 bases that match TRBD1. J was trimmed by 0 bases and V by 3 bases; bases with no gene match: 5. The germline V gene encodes CDR1 SGDLS and CDR2 YYNGEE. CDR3 length: 15 residues. The CDR3 sequence: CASSEGQASSYEQYF. CDR3 DNA sequence: TGTGCCAGCAGCGAGGGACAGGCCAGCTCCTACGAGCAGTACTTC.

The chain couples TRBV10-3 to TRBJ1-1; TRBD1 matches 7 bases. Germline assignment: CDR1 ENHRY and CDR2 SYGVKD. The CDR3 sequence is 16 residues long. V lost 3 bases and J lost 0; bases outside the gene matches: 7. In DNA, the CDR3 is TGTGCCATCAGTGACCCCCGACAGGGAGTGAACACTGAAGCTTTCTTT. It encodes CAISDPRQGVNTEAFF.

The V gene is TRBV20-1, the J gene TRBJ2-1, with D possibly being TRBD2 (6 bases). CDR1 and CDR2 (germline): DFQATT, SNEGSKA (reference sequence). The CDR3 is 15 amino acids. V was cut by 1 base and J by 3 bases, with 13 bases left in between. The CDR3 here is CSARVPRRDYNEQFF. The DNA for the CDR3 is TGCAGTGCTAGAGTTCCGAGGCGGGACTACAATGAGCAGTTCTTC.

This clonotype occurred a few times. The rearrangement links TRBV5-4 to TRBJ2-5, with 8 positions matching TRBD1. CDR1 is SGHNT and CDR2 is YYREEE in the germline V gene (reference sequence). J gave up 2 bases and V 4 bases, and 4 bases lay outside the gene matches. The CDR3 consists of 14 residues. The CDR3 coding sequence is TGTGCCAGCAGCCAGGGACAGGCTCAAGAGACCCAGTACTTC. It codes for CASSQGQAQETQYF.

This clonotype has more than one count but fewer than ten. The chain couples TRBV21-1 to TRBJ2-2. TRBV21-1 is recorded as a pseudogene. The CDR3 is 18 amino acids. The CDR3 sequence: CASSKGTSTGANTGELFF. DNA of the CDR3: TGTGCCAGCAGCAAAGGAACCTCTACCGGAGCGAACACCGGGGAGCTGTTTTTT.

CDR3 in amino acids: CASSVGGQGSLEQYF. As DNA, the CDR3 is TGCGCCAGCAGCGTCGGGGGACAGGGTTCCCTCGAGCAGTACTTC. This sequence joins TRBV5-1 and TRBJ2-7, with 9 bases aligning to TRBD1. The length of the CDR3 is 15 residues. Trimming at V came to 4 bases and at J to 6 bases, leaving 11 bases not matched to a gene. Germline V gene lookup returns CDR1 SGHRS and CDR2 YFSETQ.

The V gene is TRBV6-5, the J gene TRBJ1-5; 9 bases match TRBD1. Trimming at V came to 4 bases and at J to 4 bases, leaving 2 bases not matched to a gene. This CDR3 is built from 14 residues. The germline V gene encodes CDR1 MNHEY and CDR2 SVGAGI. This chain's CDR3 is CASSSGTGNQPQHF. Here the CDR3 DNA reads TGTGCCAGCAGTTCTGGGACAGGGAATCAGCCCCAGCATTTT.

This clonotype showed up just a few times. The chain is built from TRBV20-1 and TRBJ2-7; D is undetermined. The CDR3 contains 13 residues. Germline V lookup: CDR1 DFQATT, CDR2 SNEGSKA (reference sequence). The V and J ends lost 0 bases and 2 bases respectively, with 8 bases between them. CDR3 sequence: CSARDWPPYEQYF. CDR3 nucleotides: TGCAGTGCTAGAGATTGGCCTCCCTACGAGCAGTACTTC.

This sequence joins TRBV7-2 and TRBJ2-3, with D hard to call. V lost 5 bases to trimming and J lost 2 bases, with 5 bases between them. The germline CDR1 and CDR2 sequences are SGHTA and FQGNSA. This CDR3 has 12 residues. CDR3 amino acids: CASSPDTDTQYF. For the CDR3, the DNA is TGTGCCAGCAGCCCCGACACAGATACGCAGTATTTT.

The chain couples TRBV7-6 to TRBJ2-3; perhaps D is TRBD1 or TRBD2 (5 bases each). The CDR3 is made up of 15 amino acids. The germline V and J ends were trimmed by 1 base and 7 bases, with 15 bases remaining between them. CDR1 is SGHVS and CDR2 is FNYEAQ in the germline V gene. CDR3 sequence: CASSLGGGLTNTQYF. DNA of the CDR3: TGTGCCAGCAGCTTAGGTGGGGGTTTGACAAATACGCAGTATTTT.

A few counts support this clonotype. This chain links TRBV19 with TRBJ1-2, with TRBD1 matching over 9 bases. Germline-derived CDR1 and CDR2 are LNHDA and SQIVND (reference sequence). After removal of 6 bases from V and 4 bases from J, the junction contained 12 bases not matched to a gene. The CDR3 length is 16 residues. The CDR3 nucleotides read TGTGCCAGTAGCAGAGGCCGGGACAGGGAGTTCTATGGCTACACCTTC. Amino acids: CASSRGRDREFYGYTF.

The chain recombines TRBV27 with TRBJ2-2; D uncertain. The V gene lost 11 bases and the J gene lost 7 bases, with 8 bases spanning the gap. In germline, CDR1 is MNHEY, CDR2 SMNVEV (reference sequence). The CDR3 length is 10 residues. This chain's CDR3 is CACRNGELFF. The CDR3 DNA sequence: TGTGCCTGCCGGAACGGGGAGCTGTTTTTT.

To note about this clonotype: The junction departs from germline at one end; a sequencing error may be responsible. The V and J genes are TRBV20-1 and TRBJ1-1; 7 bases agree with TRBD1. Germline loops: CDR1 DFQATT, CDR2 SNEGSKA (reference sequence). CDR3 length equals 13 residues. Written as DNA, the CDR3 is TGCAGTGCTAGAAAGGACAGGTACACTGAAGCTCTCTTT. Translating it yields CSARKDRYTEALF.

This clonotype was counted between two and nine times. The CDR3 DNA sequence: TGTGCCAGCAGCTCGCATGTCCGCGGGGGCACAGATACGCAGTATTTT. This sequence encodes CASSSHVRGGTDTQYF. This chain joins TRBV7-2 and TRBJ2-3; weak D call: TRBD2 (6 bases). Trimming shortened V by 4 bases and J by 1 base, and 15 bases separated the two germline ends. Germline V gene lookup returns CDR1 SGHTA and CDR2 FQGNSA. This CDR3 has 16 amino acids.

The chain employs TRBV3-1 and TRBJ2-3; no firm D call. The CDR3 is made up of 14 amino acids. In germline, CDR1 is LGHDT, CDR2 YNNKEL (reference sequence). V was clipped by 1 base and J by 2 bases, with 7 bases between them. CDR3 amino acids: CASSQGDPTDTQYF. CDR3 bases: TGTGCCAGCAGCCAAGGCGACCCCACAGATACGCAGTATTTT.

This rearrangement joins TRBV6-1 to TRBJ2-4; 7 bases match TRBD1. Germline CDR1 reads MNHNS; CDR2 reads SASEGT. The CDR3 runs to 14 residues. With 2 bases clipped from V and 5 bases from J, the junction kept 3 bases outside the gene matches. The CDR3 DNA sequence: TGTGCCAGCAGTGAACGAGGGGGCGAAAACATTCAGTACTTC. Translation gives CASSERGGENIQYF.

This clonotype was recorded a few times. The V and J genes are TRBV19 and TRBJ2-3, with 12 bases that match TRBD2. The germline gives CDR1 LNHDA, CDR2 SQIVND (reference sequence). The CDR3 length is 16 residues. V gave up 1 base and J gave up 6 bases; unmatched junction bases: 5. The CDR3 coding sequence is TGTGCCAGTAGTATAGCCCTAGCGGGGGGGCCGGATACGCAGTATTTT. Protein sequence: CASSIALAGGPDTQYF.

The chain combines TRBV7-2 with TRBJ2-3; 9 bases are a match to TRBD2. The CDR3 sequence is 16 residues long. Germline-derived CDR1 and CDR2 are SGHTA and FQGNSA. The V gene end was trimmed by 1 base and the J gene end by 1 base; junction bases not matched to a gene: 3. In nucleotides, the CDR3 is TGTGCCAGCAGCTTAGTGGCGGGAGGGGGCACAGATACGCAGTATTTT. It is translated as CASSLVAGGGTDTQYF.

This clonotype was observed a handful of times. V usage is TRBV18 and J usage is TRBJ1-2, with D possibly matching TRBD1 (5 bases). The CDR3 is made up of 15 amino acids. Germline lookup yields CDR1 KGHSH and CDR2 LQKENI. The ends were cut back, 3 bases at V and 4 bases at J, with 15 bases in the middle. The CDR3 loop reads CASSPGPSGGYGYTF. CDR3 coding DNA: TGTGCCAGCTCACCGGGACCGTCAGGCGGCTATGGCTACACCTTC.

In this sample, this clonotype turned up a few times. The chain carries TRBV20-1 and TRBJ2-1; D is unresolved. Germline CDR1 reads DFQATT; CDR2 reads SNEGSKA (reference sequence). V was cut by 3 bases and J by 7 bases, with 10 bases left in between. The CDR3 length is 12 residues. The CDR3 loop reads CSARPIQNEQFF. CDR3 sequence (DNA): TGCAGTGCTAGGCCTATCCAGAATGAGCAGTTCTTC.